Shown below are 27 T cell receptor beta chains from a single sample sequenced in a study of cytomegalovirus exposure and HLA in healthy donors. Some clones are missing from TCRdb's copy, which holds only in-frame ones; the method was immunoSEQ multiplex PCR. The sample contains a few hundred thousand clones, around 90% of which appear only once. Sequenced sample: PBMCs. The receptors were gathered from a woman in her late teens or twenties in good health and CMV-seronegative.

V usage is TRBV18 and J usage is TRBJ2-3; D possibly corresponds to TRBD2 (6 bases). The germline V and J ends were trimmed by 0 bases and 4 bases, with 14 bases remaining between them. The CDR3 loop spans 16 amino acids. Per germline, CDR1 KGHSH and CDR2 LQKENI. The CDR3 DNA sequence: TGTGCCAGCTCACCACCGGCGGGCGGGGTGGCAGATACGCAGTATTTT. Translated, it gives CASSPPAGGVADTQYF.

This rearrangement joins TRBV15 to TRBJ2-5, with 13 bases identical to TRBD2. The CDR3 runs to 17 residues. V was clipped by 4 bases and J by 4 bases; unmatched bases: 9. Germline CDR1 is LNHNV and CDR2 is YYDKDF (reference sequence). The CDR3, as DNA: TGTGCCACCAGCATGCCGGGACTAGCGGGGTCTGCAGAGACCCAGTACTTC. It is translated as CATSMPGLAGSAETQYF.

The V call is TRBV4-1, the J call TRBJ2-5; a weak D match, TRBD2 (6 bases). CDR1 is MGHRA, CDR2 YSYEKL, per germline. The CDR3 sequence is 18 residues long. The germline V and J ends were trimmed by 0 bases and 2 bases, with 19 bases remaining between them. This CDR3 is CASSQDTIRVEGQETQYF. CDR3 DNA: TGCGCCAGCAGCCAAGATACGATCAGGGTGGAGGGGCAAGAGACCCAGTACTTC.

This chain connects TRBV9 to TRBJ1-6; tentative D call: TRBD1 (6 bases). The ends were cut back, 3 bases at V and 10 bases at J, with 20 bases in the middle. Germline lookup yields CDR1 SGDLS and CDR2 YYNGEE. The CDR3 spans 16 residues. CDR3 nucleotide sequence: TGTGCCAGCAGCGAATCTACAGGGATATCGCGCTCACCCCTCCACTTT. Its translation: CASSESTGISRSPLHF.

The chain uses TRBV28 and TRBJ2-3, with 9 nucleotides matching TRBD1. The V and J ends lost 5 bases and 3 bases, in that order; junction bases with no gene match: 6. This CDR3 comprises 15 residues. Germline V gene sequence: CDR1 MDHEN, CDR2 SYDVKM. The CDR3 spells CASSRPGQGTDTQYF. CDR3 nucleotide sequence: TGTGCCAGCAGTCGCCCGGGACAGGGTACAGATACGCAGTATTTT.

The chain links TRBV11-2 to TRBJ1-6; 7 positions match TRBD1. The trim removed 2 bases at V and 10 bases at J, leaving 5 bases unmatched. The CDR3 contains 14 residues. Germline V gene lookup returns CDR1 SGHAT and CDR2 FQNNGV. For the CDR3, the DNA is TGTGCCAGCAGCTTAAGAGACAGGGTCTCACCCCTCCACTTT. The encoded protein is CASSLRDRVSPLHF.

V usage is TRBV27 and J usage is TRBJ2-2; no reliable D call. Trimming stripped 7 bases from V and 1 base from J, with 7 bases between. The germline V gene has CDR1 MNHEY and CDR2 SMNVEV (reference sequence). CDR3 size: 13 residues. CDR3 nucleotides: TGTGCCAGCAACCAGGTGAACACCGGGGAGCTGTTTTTT. This encodes CASNQVNTGELFF.

The chain carries TRBV4-2 and TRBJ1-5; maybe TRBD1 (6 bases). The V gene lost 0 bases and the J gene lost 3 bases, with 21 bases spanning the gap. Germline-derived CDR1 and CDR2 are LGHNA and YNFKEQ. The CDR3 covers 19 residues. The CDR3 region is CASSQDLGTGRDFNQPQHF. As DNA, the CDR3 is TGTGCCAGCAGCCAAGATCTTGGAACAGGGAGAGACTTCAATCAGCCCCAGCATTTT.

V is TRBV19 and J is TRBJ2-7; 7 nucleotides align to TRBD1. Germline lookup yields CDR1 LNHDA and CDR2 SQIVND (reference sequence). This CDR3 spans 13 amino acids. V was pared by 5 bases and J by 4 bases, with 5 bases of the junction left unmatched. CDR3 nucleotides: TGTGCCAGTAGTTACAGGGGTGGTTACGAGCAGTACTTC. It yields the protein CASSYRGGYEQYF.

This chain links TRBV5-4 with TRBJ1-3; D is unresolved. The ends were cut back, 0 bases at V and 2 bases at J, with 9 bases in the middle. Germline lookup yields CDR1 SGHNT and CDR2 YYREEE (reference sequence). The CDR3 extends over 15 amino acids. DNA for the CDR3: TGTGCCAGCAGCTTGGGTGGGGAGGCTGGAAACACCATATATTTT. Protein: CASSLGGEAGNTIYF.

Comment on this clone: This sample includes further DNA sequences coding for the same CDR3. This chain connects TRBV6-5 to TRBJ1-1; TRBD1 is a possible D gene (5 bases). The CDR3 is 13 amino acids. The ends were cut back, 3 bases at V and 5 bases at J, with 10 bases in the middle. Germline values: CDR1 MNHEY, CDR2 SVGAGI. The CDR3 protein is CASSYPGGTEAFF. CDR3 sequence (DNA): TGTGCCAGCAGTTATCCCGGGGGGACTGAAGCTTTCTTT.

The chain employs TRBV18 and TRBJ2-7; weak D call: TRBD2 (6 bases). The CDR3 runs 15 residues. Germline V gene data show CDR1 as KGHSH and CDR2 as LQKENI. Trimming took off 4 bases at V and 2 bases at J, with 15 bases between the two ends. In nucleotides, the CDR3 is TGTGCCAGCTCACGCGGGGCAGGAACTGCCTACGAGCAGTACGTC. Translating gives CASSRGAGTAYEQYV.

The chain links TRBV6-1 to TRBJ1-1; D might be TRBD1 (5 bases). Germline V gives CDR1 MNHNS, CDR2 SASEGT. Trimming pared 3 bases from V and 3 bases from J, leaving 14 bases between. The CDR3 contains 15 residues. The chain's CDR3 is CASSDQGVRYTEAFF. The DNA for the CDR3 is TGTGCCAGCAGTGATCAGGGCGTTCGGTACACTGAAGCTTTCTTT.

The J gene is TRBJ1-2, the V gene TRBV5-1; 7 bases align to TRBD1. CDR3 length equals 15 residues. Per the germline V gene, CDR1 is SGHRS and CDR2 is YFSETQ. V shed 3 bases, J shed 6 bases, and the junction held 11 bases outside the gene matches. The CDR3 sequence: CASSSIPTGVNGYTF. CDR3 in DNA: TGCGCCAGCAGCTCCATACCTACAGGGGTAAATGGCTACACCTTC.

V and J are TRBV4-2 and TRBJ2-7; 9 bases are a match to TRBD2. CDR1 and CDR2 from the germline V gene are LGHNA and YNFKEQ. Trimming removed 0 bases from V and 1 base from J; junction bases left unmatched: 10. This CDR3 has 18 residues. The CDR3, as DNA: TGTGCCAGCAGCCAAGAGGCCGGGCTAGCGGGGAAATCCTACGAGCAGTACTTC. Its protein is CASSQEAGLAGKSYEQYF.

The chain is built from TRBV5-6 and TRBJ1-1, with 11 bases matching TRBD1. After removal of 2 bases from V and 6 bases from J, the junction contained 12 bases not matched to a gene. The CDR3 totals 17 residues. CDR1 SGHDT and CDR2 YYEEEE come from the germline V gene. Here the CDR3 reads CASSFVFGTGGTPEAFF. The CDR3 coding sequence is TGTGCCAGCAGCTTCGTATTCGGGACAGGGGGGACCCCTGAAGCTTTCTTT.

The chain joins TRBV30 to TRBJ2-3; 9 bases match TRBD2. The CDR3 has 14 residues. Germline CDR1 is GTSNPN and CDR2 is SVGIG (reference sequence). Trimming at V came to 0 bases and at J to 4 bases, leaving 2 bases not matched to a gene. The CDR3 nucleotides are TGTGCCTGGAGTGTCGGCGGGGGGGCAGATACGCAGTATTTT. This gives the protein CAWSVGGGADTQYF.

In its sample, this clone was seen a few times. The V and J genes are TRBV4-2 and TRBJ1-5; TRBD1 aligns across 9 bases. V gave up 1 base and J gave up 4 bases; unmatched junction bases: 5. The CDR3 is made up of 16 amino acids. Per the germline V gene, CDR1 is LGHNA and CDR2 is YNFKEQ. The CDR3 nucleotides are TGTGCCAGCAGCCAAGGGGACAGGGAGATGAATCAGCCCCAGCATTTT. Translating gives CASSQGDREMNQPQHF.

The rearrangement joins TRBV6-8 to TRBJ2-6; the match to TRBD1 covers 11 bases. The junction had 13 bases not matched to a gene; V was cut back by 8 bases and J by 1 base. This CDR3 has 19 amino acids. From germline, CDR1 is MNHGY and CDR2 SAAAGT. CDR3 protein: CASSIGGTGGRSGANVLTF. As DNA, the CDR3 is TGTGCCAGCTCGATCGGTGGGACAGGGGGAAGGTCTGGGGCCAACGTCCTGACTTTC.

The genes are TRBV5-1 and TRBJ2-3; weak D call: TRBD1 (6 bases). There are 13 residues in the CDR3. Trimming took off 6 bases at V and 5 bases at J, with 13 bases between the two ends. CDR1 SGHRS and CDR2 YFSETQ come from the germline V gene. DNA of the CDR3: TGCGCCAGCAAGACAGGTTCGGGAGATACGCAGTATTTT. This codes for CASKTGSGDTQYF.

This sequence joins TRBV9 and TRBJ2-5, with 9 bases lining up with TRBD1. The CDR3 is made up of 14 amino acids. Germline CDR1 reads SGDLS; CDR2 reads YYNGEE. V was pared by 4 bases and J by 5 bases, with 6 bases of the junction left unmatched. CDR3: CASSPWDRVETQYF. Here the CDR3 DNA reads TGTGCCAGCAGCCCATGGGACAGGGTTGAGACCCAGTACTTC.

The chain joins TRBV6-4 to TRBJ2-1; D possibly corresponds to TRBD2 (5 bases). Germline V gene data show CDR1 as MRHNA and CDR2 as SNTAGT. This CDR3 is 13 amino acids long. V lost 3 bases, J lost 5 bases, and 8 bases lay in between. The CDR3 region has the DNA TGTGCCAGCAGTGAGACTACCCACAATGAGCAGTTCTTC. This codes for CASSETTHNEQFF.

The chain uses TRBV19 and TRBJ2-1; D is perhaps TRBD2 (6 bases). The CDR3 sequence is 14 residues long. Trimming cost V 6 bases and J 11 bases, with 20 bases left between them. Germline V lookup: CDR1 LNHDA, CDR2 SQIVND (reference sequence). The CDR3 is CASRTAGSASKQFF. The CDR3 nucleotides are TGTGCCAGTAGGACCGCGGGATCCGCTAGTAAGCAGTTCTTC.

This sequence joins TRBV7-8 and TRBJ1-6; D is ambiguous. The germline V gene encodes CDR1 SGHVS and CDR2 FQNEAQ. The CDR3 spans 18 residues. V was shortened by 3 bases and J by 0 bases, with 15 bases between the two germline ends. The CDR3 nucleotides read TGTGCCAGCAGCTTTCTCTCTATTGCGGGCTCCTATAATTCACCCCTCCACTTT. As protein: CASSFLSIAGSYNSPLHF.

The chain employs TRBV6-6 and TRBJ2-3; tentatively, D is TRBD1 (6 bases). V was shortened by 6 bases and J by 2 bases, with 18 bases between the two germline ends. The CDR3 is made up of 16 amino acids. CDR1 is MNHNY and CDR2 is SVGAGI in the germline V gene (reference sequence). Here the CDR3 reads CASRWTGHGFTDTQYF. As DNA, the CDR3 is TGTGCCAGCAGATGGACGGGACACGGATTCACAGATACGCAGTATTTT.

Notes on this clone: The sample contains more than one DNA sequence encoding this CDR3. The chain uses TRBV6-4 and TRBJ2-3; 13 bases are shared with TRBD2. This CDR3 spans 15 amino acids. With 2 bases clipped from V and 6 bases from J, the junction kept 2 bases outside the gene matches. Germline values: CDR1 MRHNA, CDR2 SNTAGT. The CDR3 sequence: CASSDTSGGADTQYF. CDR3 nucleotides: TGTGCCAGCAGTGACACTAGCGGGGGGGCCGATACGCAGTATTTT.

The V call is TRBV6-5, the J call TRBJ1-2; D not resolved. The CDR3 sequence is 14 residues long. Per the germline V gene, CDR1 is MNHEY and CDR2 is SVGAGI. Trimming removed 2 bases from V and 0 bases from J, with 7 bases in between. CDR3 protein: CASSYGRTNYGYTF. DNA of the CDR3: TGTGCCAGCAGTTACGGCCGTACTAACTATGGCTACACCTTC.